The rows below give T cell receptor beta chains drawn from one sample of a study of OX40 agonist ivuxolimab in advanced cancers. Produced via immunoSEQ multiplex PCR; TCRdb's table is partial and in-frame only. The data contain around 70,000 clones, about four fifths of them singletons. The sequencing used CD4+ or CD8+ T cells sorted from blood, collected in a trial of the OX40 agonist ivuxolimab. Receptors originate from an adult with an advanced solid tumor such as melanoma, head and neck, liver or kidney cancer. Both conserved end residues are part of each CDR3. The D gene is left open where the match is weak. The listing skips clone size in some rows; elsewhere it reads once, few, many or a size class.

cdr3_length,d_call,j_call,v_call,clone_size,cdr3_aa,cdr3_nt
15,NA,TRBJ2-7,TRBV11-2,NA,CASSLDRDDSYEQYF,TGTGCCAGCAGCTTAGACCGGGACGACTCCTACGAGCAGTACTTC
16,NA,TRBJ2-3,TRBV4-2,NA,CASSVLWGARTDTQYF,TGTGCCAGCAGCGTTCTTTGGGGGGCTCGGACAGATACGCAGTATTTT
15,NA,TRBJ1-4,TRBV7-8,NA,CASSLFDRSNEKLFF,TGTGCCAGCAGCTTATTTGACAGATCGAATGAAAAACTGTTTTTT
11,NA,TRBJ2-1,TRBV27,NA,CASSSRREEFF,TGTGCCAGCAGTTCCCGCAGGGAGGAGTTCTTC
16,NA,TRBJ2-3,TRBV4-1,few,CASSQDRLVSTDTQYF,TGCGCCAGCAGCCAAGATCGGCTAGTTAGCACAGATACGCAGTATTTT
14,NA,TRBJ2-7,TRBV19,NA,CASSRGNGYYEQYF,TGTGCCAGTAGTAGGGGGAACGGATACTACGAGCAGTACTTC
14,NA,TRBJ1-4,TRBV28,NA,CASRYSGSNEKLFF,TGTGCCAGCCGATACAGTGGGTCTAATGAAAAACTGTTTTTT
16,TRBD1,TRBJ2-4,TRBV10-3,NA,CAISESGQGTKNIQYF,TGTGCCATCAGTGAGTCGGGACAGGGGACCAAAAACATTCAGTACTTC
15,NA,TRBJ1-2,TRBV4-1,NA,CASSQGTEANYGYTF,TGCGCCAGCAGCCAAGGGACTGAAGCTAACTATGGCTACACCTTC
15,NA,TRBJ2-6,TRBV6-5,NA,CASSPGLTGANVLTF,TGTGCCAGCAGTCCGGGGCTTACTGGGGCCAACGTCCTGACTTTC
14,TRBD2,TRBJ2-1,TRBV19,NA,CASKYGGWDNEQFF,TGTGCCAGTAAATACGGGGGGTGGGACAATGAGCAGTTCTTC